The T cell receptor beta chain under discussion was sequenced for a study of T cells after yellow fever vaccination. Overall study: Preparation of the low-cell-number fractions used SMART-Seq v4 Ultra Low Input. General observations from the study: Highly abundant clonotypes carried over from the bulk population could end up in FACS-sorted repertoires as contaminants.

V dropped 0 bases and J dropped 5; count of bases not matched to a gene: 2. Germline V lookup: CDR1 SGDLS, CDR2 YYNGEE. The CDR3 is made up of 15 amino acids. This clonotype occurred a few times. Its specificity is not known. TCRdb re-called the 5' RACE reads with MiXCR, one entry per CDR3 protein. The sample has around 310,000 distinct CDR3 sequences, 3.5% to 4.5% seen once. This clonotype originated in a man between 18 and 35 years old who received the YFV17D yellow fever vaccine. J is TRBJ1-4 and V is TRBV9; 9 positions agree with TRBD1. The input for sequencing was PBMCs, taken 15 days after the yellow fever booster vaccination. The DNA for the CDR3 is TGTGCCAGCAGCGTAGTAGGACAGGGGAATGAAAAACTGTTTTTT. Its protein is CASSVVGQGNEKLFF.